Listed below are T cell receptor beta chains from one sample, sequenced in a study of shared clonotypes between healthy human individuals. Measured with immunoSEQ multiplex PCR; TCRdb has only the in-frame clones, and not every one. The sample contains about 2.4 million clones, over 85% of which appear only once. The sample taken for sequencing was naive CD4+ T cells from PBMCs. The receptors were gathered from a man aged 18 to 29 in good health. Some clones in this sample may be carry-over from other donors' samples. CDR3s include the opening cysteine and the closing phenylalanine or tryptophan. A D gene is named only where the DNA matches it firmly. The size field is filled for only some rows; it gives once, few, many or a size class.

len	v_gene	abundance	d_gene	j_gene	CDR3nt	CDR3aa
15	TRBV7-8	-	-	TRBJ1-5	TGTGCCAGCAGCGGCCCCGGGGGGCTGGATCAGCCCCAGCATTTT	CASSGPGGLDQPQHF
15	TRBV15	-	TRBD2	TRBJ2-1	TGTGCCAGCTCAGAGGGAAGCGGGAGATACAATGAGCAGTTCTTC	CASSEGSGRYNEQFF
14	TRBV18	-	-	TRBJ1-4	TGTGCCAGCTCACCGATACCGACCGAGGAAAAACTGTTTTTT	CASSPIPTEEKLFF
15	TRBV7-8	once	-	TRBJ2-7	TGTGCCAGCAGCCTAGGGGGGCTTGGGCGCGGCGAGCAGTACTTC	CASSLGGLGRGEQYF
16	TRBV6-6	-	TRBD1	TRBJ2-7	TGTGCCAGCAGTTACTCCAGGGGGTCAGGCACCTACGAGCAGTACTTC	CASSYSRGSGTYEQYF
13	TRBV6-6	-	TRBD1	TRBJ1-5	TGTGCCAGCAGTCTACAGGGGGGACAGCCCCAGCATTTT	CASSLQGGQPQHF
12	TRBV29-1	-	-	TRBJ2-5	TGCAGCGCGCGTGGTGTTGCGGAGACCCAGTACTTC	CSARGVAETQYF
15	TRBV19	-	-	TRBJ1-5	TGTGCCAGTAGATCCGGTGTGTTAGGCAATCAGCCCCAGCATTTT	CASRSGVLGNQPQHF
16	TRBV5-1	once	-	TRBJ1-4	TGCGCCAGCAGCCTAACCGGGACCGCTGGGGGTGAAAAACTGTTTTTT	CASSLTGTAGGEKLFF
14	TRBV5-6	-	TRBD2	TRBJ2-7	TGTGCCAGCAGCTTGTTGGGCGGGGGGTACGAGCAGTACTTC	CASSLLGGGYEQYF